This T cell receptor (beta chain) appears in the sequencing data of a study of T-cell reconstitution after alpha-beta-depleted transplantation in children. The CDR3 has 14 residues. V lost 1 base to trimming and J lost 3 bases, with 10 bases between them. Germline CDR1 SGHRS, CDR2 YFSETQ. This clonotype appeared a few times. During its preparation, the TCRbeta library received unique molecular identifiers. MiXCR was run by TCRdb on the PCR reads, yielding one entry per CDR3 protein. Found here are around 380,000 distinct CDR3 sequences, under 13% of them singletons; the top ten hold 5% to 6.5%. Sequences were derived from PBMCs from the stem cell graft donor, sampled from the stem cell graft. The clonotype was recovered from a human donor who donated a stem cell graft to a child with acute myeloid leukemia. The chain recombines TRBV5-1 with TRBJ2-5, with D tentatively TRBD2 (5 bases). The CDR3 region is CASSLSGYKETQYF. The CDR3 nucleotides read TGCGCCAGCAGCTTGAGCGGATACAAAGAGACCCAGTACTTC.